These 7 T cell receptor beta chains share one sample of origin, sequenced in a study of patients and donors after allogeneic stem cell transplantation. TCRdb recomputed calls from the RT-PCR reads with MiXCR, one row per CDR3 protein. The sample has about 57,000 distinct CDR3 sequences, about 14% seen once. Source material: blood, either unsorted or a sorted T cell fraction (not recorded which). The receptor set was obtained from a human donor who was either an allogeneic HSCT recipient or a stem cell or donor lymphocyte infusion donor (not recorded which). It is not recorded whose cells these are; they may come from a transplant donor.

This clonotype has a handful of counts. V is TRBV10-3 and J is TRBJ2-1, with a possible D match to TRBD2 (5 bases). The CDR3 extends over 16 amino acids. Trimming left V 0 bases short and J 2 bases short, with 11 bases between. Germline V gives CDR1 ENHRY, CDR2 SYGVKD. CDR3 DNA: TGTGCCATCAGTGAGTCGGACGGACTTACCTACAATGAGCAGTTCTTC. Protein: CAISESDGLTYNEQFF.

V gene TRBV5-8 combines with J gene TRBJ2-2; 13 nucleotides agree with TRBD2. Germline loops: CDR1 SGHTS, CDR2 YDEGEE. The length of the CDR3 is 16 residues. The ends lost 3 bases at V and 6 bases at J; junction bases unmatched: 5. The CDR3 DNA reads TGTGCCAGCAGCTCAGGACTAGCGGGAGTTCCCGGGGAGCTGTTTTTT. Translation: CASSSGLAGVPGELFF.

V is TRBV7-9 and J is TRBJ2-7; D is uncertain. Germline lookup yields CDR1 SEHNR and CDR2 FQNEAQ (reference sequence). This CDR3 has 12 amino acids. Trimming removed 5 bases at V and 0 bases at J, with 5 bases between. The DNA of the CDR3 is TGTGCCAGCAGCCCACCCTCCTACGAGCAGTACTTC. This sequence encodes CASSPPSYEQYF.

The V gene is TRBV29-1, the J gene TRBJ2-7, with D perhaps TRBD2 (6 bases). The CDR3 is 17 residues long. V dropped 4 bases and J dropped 3 bases, with 25 bases sitting between them. Germline CDR1 reads SQVTM; CDR2 reads ANQGSEA. This CDR3 is CSVGSGTPNRGYYEQYF. In nucleotides, the CDR3 is TGCAGCGTTGGATCCGGGACTCCCAACCGAGGTTACTACGAGCAGTACTTC.

This clonotype came up a few times. The rearrangement joins TRBV2 to TRBJ1-1; D gene unclear. The ends were cut back, 4 bases at V and 3 bases at J, with 3 bases in the middle. The CDR3 spans 11 residues. The germline V gene encodes CDR1 SNHLY and CDR2 FYNNEI. The CDR3 DNA follows: TGTGCCAGCAGTGGCTACACTGAAGCTTTCTTT. Its translation is CASSGYTEAFF. Filled out from reference TRBV2 and TRBJ1-1, the complete variable domain reads EPEVTQTPSHQVTQMGQEVILRCVPISNHLYFYWYRQILGQKVEFLVSFYNNEISEKSEIFDDQFSVERPDGSNFTLKIRSTKLEDSAMYFCASSGYTEAFFGQGTRLTVV.

This chain joins TRBV5-6 and TRBJ2-5; D is unresolved. From germline, CDR1 is SGHDT and CDR2 YYEEEE. The CDR3 has 14 amino acids. V lost 0 bases to trimming and J lost 0 bases, with 6 bases between them. The CDR3 here is CASSLVSDQETQYF. Written as DNA, the CDR3 is TGTGCCAGCAGCTTGGTGTCAGACCAAGAGACCCAGTACTTC.

This clonotype has a handful of counts. This chain connects TRBV6-6 to TRBJ2-1; D possibly corresponds to TRBD2 (6 bases). The ends were cut back, 6 bases at V and 12 bases at J, with 18 bases in the middle. CDR1 is MNHNY, CDR2 SVGAGI, per germline (reference sequence). CDR3 length: 13 residues. This CDR3 is CASRRFGLRVQFF. The CDR3 DNA reads as TGTGCCAGCAGACGGTTTGGACTAAGGGTGCAGTTCTTC.